This T cell receptor (beta chain) emerged from a study of blood T cell repertoires in COVID-19 (dated by TCRdb to 2020 to 2022). Regarding the complete study: Samples from collaborators originated in the United States, Italy and Spain and spanned both the acute and convalescent phases of COVID-19. The material from the prospective study consisted of cDNA or gDNA derived from T cells, B-cell-depleted T cells, or PBMCs. Deeply sampled blood TCRbeta repertoires from subjects exposed to, actively infected with, or recovered from COVID-19 were included in the dataset. The repertoires were released in a freely available public database intended as a resource for research on the immune response to SARS-CoV-2. The samples were drawn from two sources: the first 160 participants of the ongoing ImmuneRACE study, and approximately 1,300 subjects contributed by 6 global collaborators. A de-identified subject ID, COVID-19 status, age in years and sex were almost always included in the sample metadata. HLA class I and class II types, where available, came from metadata supplied by the sample provider rather than from assay-based typing.

The study at large found these results: Clinical and demographic metadata were provided uncurated, with the amount varying by source and participant.

Each collaborating institution followed its own protocols to collect whole blood in K2EDTA tubes. For TCRbeta analysis, collaborators shipped samples in one of three forms: frozen whole blood, isolated PBMCs, or DNA extracted from either of those sample types. TCRbeta CDR3 regions were amplified from genomic DNA using the immunoSEQ Assay, a bias-controlled multiplex PCR. The paper's data handling went like this. The number of nucleated cells in each sample was estimated from the amplification of reference gene primers within the assay. To quantify the absolute abundance of each unique TCRbeta CDR3 rearrangement, sequence reads were collapsed and filtered. For each sample, productive Simpson clonality was calculated by taking the square root of Simpson's diversity index across productive rearrangements. The clones in this table, taken by TCRdb from immuneACCESS, are in-frame only. Not every clone is retained; where verified, under half of the shortfall comes from an unresolved V gene, and the cause of the rest is unknown. For V, J and clone size, that table is used; D and trimming come from the DNA. For this sample there are around 200,000 clones; 88% appear just once. The ten top clones hold around 1.7% of the sample.

Points on this clone: Which antigen it targets is not known. Qualities for individual bases were not recorded, and no much larger clone is one base off.

Sample: peripheral blood. This TCR came from a man in his late teens or twenties with active or convalescent COVID-19.

The CDR3 region has the sequence CASSTMLTRKGGNYGYTF. The nucleotide sequence reads as follows: TGTGCCAGTAGTACGATGCTTACTAGGAAAGGGGGTAACTATGGCTACACCTTC. The chain links TRBV19 with TRBJ1-2; the D region possibly corresponds to TRBD1 (6 bases align). Taken from cysteine to phenylalanine, the CDR3 has 18 residues. Just CDR3 DNA is preserved here, 54 bases in frame from base 1. The V and J ends are trimmed by 4 bases and 1 base, leaving 22 bases between them. CDR1 LNHDA and CDR2 SQIVND were looked up in the germline V gene (reference sequence).